The entry that follows covers one T cell receptor (beta chain) sequence. This clone was observed a handful of times. Its antigen is currently not known. The input lacks base qualities; no much larger clone sits a single base away. The data stem from a study of sequential checkpoint blockade in melanoma (dated by TCRdb to the late 2010s). Broadly, across the study: Using 1:1 randomization, the trial assigned patients either to first-line nivolumab followed by ipilimumab (arm A) or to ipilimumab followed by nivolumab (arm B). In about 83% of the matched pre- and post-treatment tumor biopsy pairs, both biopsies came from the same lesion. Matched tumor biopsies were taken from 20 to 25 patients before treatment and at week 13, after single-agent nivolumab (arm A) or ipilimumab (arm B). Maintenance nivolumab came after both trial sequences. TCRbeta immunosequencing was performed on DNA from roughly 90 pretreatment melanoma tumor samples. Here is what the overall study found, with its caveats: Patients whose tumor T-cell fraction and clonality increased by week 13 were about 30 times more likely to achieve clinical benefit. Within-arm analyses of tumor T-cell fraction were constrained by small sample sizes and reduced statistical power. Tumor T-cell fraction and clonality correlated with PD-L1 staining and CD8+ T-cell counts but not with mutational load. The model for predicting response that combines TCR metrics with mutation burden needs to be validated in larger, independent patient cohorts. In the nivolumab-first arm (arm A), pretreatment tumor TIL clonality was associated with response (P = .04).

Taken with the paper, the label for treatment or condition translates to: randomized to nivolumab then ipilimumab (arm A) or the reverse (arm B). None of the trial patients had been given prior DNA-damaging chemotherapy. CheckMate 064, a randomized, open-label phase II trial of sequential checkpoint blockade, was the source of the samples, all of which came from patients with melanoma. Genomic DNA from formalin-fixed paraffin-embedded (FFPE) tissue samples served as the input for tumor TCR sequencing. TCRbeta CDR3 regions were immunosequenced from genomic DNA with the immunoSEQ Assay. Genomic DNA was amplified by bias-controlled multiplex PCR before high-throughput sequencing. Turning to the authors' computational methods: To quantify the absolute abundance of each unique TCRbeta CDR3 region, the sequences were collapsed and filtered. Clonality, defined as 1 minus Pielou's evenness, was calculated using only productive rearrangements. Tumor T-cell fraction was calculated by normalizing TCRbeta template counts to the amount of usable DNA, which was estimated from several housekeeping genes. Clones with significantly greater frequencies in on-treatment versus baseline samples were identified using a previously published method. TCRdb's version of the immuneACCESS table is confined to in-frame rearrangements and falls short of the full clone set. An unresolved V gene accounts for under half of the shortfall where checked; the remainder is of unknown origin. V, J and clone size are those of that table, while D and trimming were read from the DNA. This sample is represented by 1,400 to 1,500 clones; around 23% of them were singletons. The top ten clonotypes cover roughly 8.7% of the sample.

Sequenced material: tumor tissue (inferred from file names), taken from a patient given nivolumab and ipilimumab in sequence. The clonotype comes from a human donor with melanoma.

The sequenced DNA: TGCGCCAGCAGCAGGCGGGGGGGTGCCGACGAGCAGTACTTC. Its protein product is CASSRRGGADEQYF. Recombination connected TRBV23-1 to TRBJ2-7; 9 middle bases align to TRBD2. TRBV23-1 is marked as an open reading frame, function uncertain. The CDR3 sequence holds 14 residues, the cysteine and phenylalanine included. Here the CDR3 DNA is all that survives: 42 bases in frame from base 1. The junction shows trimming of 6 bases on V and 5 bases on J, and the gene matches do not reach 8 bases of it.